This TCR beta chain is from a study of identical twins. From the 5' RACE reads, TCRdb called clonotypes with MiXCR, one entry per CDR3 protein. This sample has about 660,000 distinct CDR3 sequences, with over 8.5% found just once. Overall study findings and caveats: Analyses based on zero insertions could be partly confounded by invariant MAIT and iNKT cells.

As concerns this clonotype: The target antigen is unknown.

These same records also appear under a second study, on yellow fever vaccine responses in identical twins.

This receptor was taken from a woman under 30 in good health. Source material: PBMCs.

As DNA, the CDR3 is TGTGCCAGTAGTGGAGGAGCGGGAGGGCCCTCAGATACGCAGTATTTT. Protein product: CASSGGAGGPSDTQYF. The genes are TRBV19 and TRBJ2-3; 10 bases line up with TRBD2. Trimming took 5 bases from V and 4 from J; bases not matched to a gene: 9. Germline CDR1 and CDR2: LNHDA and SQIVND (reference sequence). This CDR3 region has 16 residues.